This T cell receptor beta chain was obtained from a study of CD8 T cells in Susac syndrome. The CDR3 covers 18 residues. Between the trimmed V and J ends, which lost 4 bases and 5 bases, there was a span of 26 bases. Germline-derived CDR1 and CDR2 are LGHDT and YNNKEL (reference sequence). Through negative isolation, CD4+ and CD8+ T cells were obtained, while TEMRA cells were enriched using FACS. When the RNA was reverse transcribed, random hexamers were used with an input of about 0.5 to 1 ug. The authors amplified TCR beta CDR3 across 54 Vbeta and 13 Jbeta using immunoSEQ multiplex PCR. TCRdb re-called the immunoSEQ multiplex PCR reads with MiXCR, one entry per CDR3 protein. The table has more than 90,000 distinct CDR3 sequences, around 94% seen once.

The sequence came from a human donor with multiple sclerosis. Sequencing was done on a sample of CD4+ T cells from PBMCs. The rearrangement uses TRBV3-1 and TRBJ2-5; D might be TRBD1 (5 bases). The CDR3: CASSLPIDGALLTETQYF. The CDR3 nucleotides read TGTGCCAGCAGCCTCCCGATTGATGGGGCTCTTTTGACGGAGACCCAGTACTTC.